This T cell receptor (beta chain) was captured in a study of Tregs in tolerant kidney transplant recipients. Worth noting for this clone: Its antigen is not known.

Repertoires were generated with immunoSEQ multiplex PCR, while TCRdb's copy carries only in-frame clones and drops some. The repertoire holds roughly 250,000 clones, with roughly four fifths as singletons. Study-level results: No direct test of biological reproducibility was done here.

Sequencing was performed on CD4+ T cells from blood. The receptor was derived from a human donor in good health.

CDR3 sequence (DNA): TGTGCTAGTGGTTTGACGCCCGACGGGGCTTCATCCTACAATGAGCAGTTCTTC. Translated, it gives CASGLTPDGASSYNEQFF. The chain couples TRBV12-5 to TRBJ2-1; TRBD1 or TRBD2 may be the D gene (5 bases each). Germline V CDR1 and CDR2: LGHNT, FRNRAP. Trimming pared 2 bases from V and 1 base from J, leaving 18 bases between. The length of the CDR3 is 18 residues.